The rows below give T cell receptor beta chains drawn from one sample of a study of cytomegalovirus exposure and HLA in healthy donors. Data came from immunoSEQ multiplex PCR; TCRdb stores just in-frame clones and leaves some out. Altogether 130,000 or so clones are present, around 8.5% being singletons, with the ten largest covering 5% to 7%. The sample comprised PBMCs. The origin of the receptors is a man aged 35 to 55 in good health and CMV-seronegative. The CDR3 runs from the conserved cysteine through the conserved F or W. The D gene is left open where the match is weak. The size field is filled for only some rows; it gives once, few, many or a size class.

DNA,CDR3,size,V,J,D
TGTGCCTGGGACGGACAGGGGGCGCGAAACACCATATATTTT,CAWDGQGARNTIYF,few,TRBV30,TRBJ1-3,TRBD1
TGCGCCAGCAGCCGAAACAGGCCGACGGAAGACACCATATATTTT,CASSRNRPTEDTIYF,NA,TRBV4-1,TRBJ1-3,NA
TGTGCCAGCAGCTTCCACAGGGGTAGTGAAAAACTGTTTTTT,CASSFHRGSEKLFF,NA,TRBV5-6,TRBJ1-4,TRBD1
TGTGCCAGCGGGAGACTACGGGGGGCGAACACCGGGGAGCTGTTTTTT,CASGRLRGANTGELFF,few,TRBV9,TRBJ2-2,TRBD2
TGTGCCAGCAGCCTGGCTAGCGCCAACAATGAGCAGTTCTTC,CASSLASANNEQFF,NA,TRBV14,TRBJ2-1,NA
TGTGCCAGCAGTCAGGACTACAATGAGCAGTTCTTC,CASSQDYNEQFF,few,TRBV6-1,TRBJ2-1,NA
TGCAGCTCCAGGGGACCCGGCCCCAATGAGCAGTTCTTC,CSSRGPGPNEQFF,NA,TRBV29-1,TRBJ2-1,NA
TGTGCCATCACTCCCGACAGGGACATTGGTAATGGCTACACCTTC,CAITPDRDIGNGYTF,NA,TRBV10-3,TRBJ1-2,TRBD1
TGTGCCAGCAGAGCGGGGGGGCTTCAAGAGACCCAGTACTTC,CASRAGGLQETQYF,few,TRBV6-5,TRBJ2-5,TRBD2
TGTGCCAGCAGTGACTTCGCCGGGAGGGGGCCCCAGCATTTT,CASSDFAGRGPQHF,few,TRBV6-4,TRBJ1-5,NA
TGCGCCAGCAGCCCCGTGACAGGGGGGGAGTTCTTC,CASSPVTGGEFF,NA,TRBV5-1,TRBJ2-1,TRBD1
TGTGCCAGCAGCTTAACTGGAGGGGCGGTGGGCAATCAGCCCCAGCATTTT,CASSLTGGAVGNQPQHF,few,TRBV11-2,TRBJ1-5,NA
TGTGCCAGCACCTTACGACAGATAGAGGGAAACACCATATATTTT,CASTLRQIEGNTIYF,NA,TRBV7-2,TRBJ1-3,NA
TGTGCCAGCAGTTACATCGGGGAAGAGACCCAGTACTTC,CASSYIGEETQYF,NA,TRBV6-5,TRBJ2-5,NA
TGCGCCAGCAGCCGCCCCGGGACAGGGTCTAACTATGGCTACACCTTC,CASSRPGTGSNYGYTF,few,TRBV4-1,TRBJ1-2,TRBD1
TGTGCCAGTAGTAGCCAGGGAGGACAGCCCCAGCATTTT,CASSSQGGQPQHF,few,TRBV19,TRBJ1-5,NA
TGTGCCAGCAGTCCCAGGCACAACACCGGGGAGCTGTTTTTT,CASSPRHNTGELFF,NA,TRBV6-1,TRBJ2-2,NA
TGTGCCAGCAGTGCTACAGGGGGACGAGAGACCCAGTACTTC,CASSATGGRETQYF,NA,TRBV25-1,TRBJ2-5,TRBD1
TGCAGCGTCCAGACAGTTTCTAACTATGGCTACACCTTC,CSVQTVSNYGYTF,few,TRBV29-1,TRBJ1-2,NA
TGTGCCAGCAGCCCCGCGGCCTACGAGCAGTACTTC,CASSPAAYEQYF,few,TRBV11-2,TRBJ2-7,NA
TGCGCCAGCAGCCGACAGCTCTCCTACGAGCAGTACTTC,CASSRQLSYEQYF,NA,TRBV10-1,TRBJ2-7,NA
TGTGCCAGCAGCTTGGAGACAGGGATTTCCTACGAGCAGTACTTC,CASSLETGISYEQYF,few,TRBV5-4,TRBJ2-7,TRBD1
TGTGCCAGCTCATTCAGGGTTTTGATTGATGAGCAGTTCTTC,CASSFRVLIDEQFF,few,TRBV18,TRBJ2-1,NA
TGTGCCAGCAGTCCTACCGGGACAGGGACCTACACCTTC,CASSPTGTGTYTF,NA,TRBV7-9,TRBJ1-2,TRBD1
TGTGCCAGCAGTAATGCCGGGACAGGGATCCACGAGCAGTACTTC,CASSNAGTGIHEQYF,NA,TRBV5-4,TRBJ2-7,TRBD1
TGTGCCAGCAGTCCTACACAGTTATCCTACGAGCAGTACTTC,CASSPTQLSYEQYF,NA,TRBV7-6,TRBJ2-7,NA
TGTGCCAGCAGCTTGGTAGGCGGGGGCGGCACTGAAGCTTTCTTT,CASSLVGGGGTEAFF,few,TRBV5-4,TRBJ1-1,NA
TGTGCCACCAGCGGACTGAGCCTAAATCAGCCCCAGCATTTT,CATSGLSLNQPQHF,NA,TRBV15,TRBJ1-5,NA
TGTGCCAGCAGCTTACTAGCGGGGGGGCCCGGTGAGCAGTTCTTC,CASSLLAGGPGEQFF,NA,TRBV7-2,TRBJ2-1,TRBD2
TGTGCCAGCAGTCGGCTAGCGGGGGGAACCTACGAGCAGTACTTC,CASSRLAGGTYEQYF,NA,TRBV5-6,TRBJ2-7,TRBD2
TGTGCCAGCAGCTTGAAGGGGGCCCCGATCCAGTTGTTTTTT,CASSLKGAPIQLFF,NA,TRBV7-9,TRBJ1-4,TRBD1
TGTGCCAGCAGCTTTGGAGGGACAGGGGCCAGGAATGAGCAGTTCTTC,CASSFGGTGARNEQFF,few,TRBV7-8,TRBJ2-1,TRBD1
TGTGCCAGCAAAACGGACAGGACTTCTGTCAATGAGCAGTTCTTC,CASKTDRTSVNEQFF,NA,TRBV2,TRBJ2-1,TRBD1
TGTGCCAGTAGTTCCCGATATCAGGGGTTAAACACTGAAGCTTTCTTT,CASSSRYQGLNTEAFF,NA,TRBV19,TRBJ1-1,NA
TGTGCCAGTAGTAACCAGGGGGCGAAGAACGAGCAGTACTTC,CASSNQGAKNEQYF,NA,TRBV19,TRBJ2-7,TRBD1
TGTGCCACCCGTAAGGGGGTCGAGCAGTACTTC,CATRKGVEQYF,few,TRBV6-5,TRBJ2-7,NA
TGCAGCGTCTCTCGGGGAGGCGGAGAGACCCAGTACTTC,CSVSRGGGETQYF,NA,TRBV29-1,TRBJ2-5,NA
TGTGCCAGCAGAAGCTCCCAGGGGAGCAATCAGCCCCAGCATTTT,CASRSSQGSNQPQHF,few,TRBV28,TRBJ1-5,NA
TGCGCCAGCAGCCCGCTTGAGGGGGGGAATTCACCCCTCCACTTT,CASSPLEGGNSPLHF,NA,TRBV5-1,TRBJ1-6,NA
TGTGCCAGTAGTATAATAAAAGGGGTAGGAAATTCACCCCTCCACTTT,CASSIIKGVGNSPLHF,NA,TRBV19,TRBJ1-6,NA